A single sample is the source of the 31 T cell receptor beta chains below, sequenced in a study of T cells in Graves' hyperthyroidism and ophthalmopathy. Amplification yielded TCR beta CDR3 regions, with RNA transcripts as the source. With the HTBI primer set, the TCR CDR3 went through a first round of RT-PCR. TCRdb ran MiXCR on the multiplex PCR reads and lists one entry per CDR3 protein. The table has under 300,000 distinct CDR3 sequences, about 15% seen once. Sequenced material: blood. The receptors originated from a woman aged 45-59 years with Graves' hyperthyroidism that later progressed to Graves' ophthalmopathy.

There are many counts of this clonotype. CDR3: CASSSNSRDTQYF. CDR3 bases: TGTGCCAGCAGTTCTAACTCCCGGGATACGCAGTATTTT. The J gene is TRBJ2-3, the V gene TRBV6-2 or TRBV6-3; D not certain. V lost 4 bases and J lost 6, with 11 bases in between. The CDR3 sequence is 13 residues long. Per the germline V gene, CDR1 is MNHEY and CDR2 is SVGEGT.

In its sample, this clonotype was seen many times. In nucleotides, the CDR3 is TGTGCCAGCAGCCCTCGGACCTTCTACGAGCAGTACTTC. Its translation is CASSPRTFYEQYF. This chain uses TRBV11-2 with TRBJ2-7; D is ambiguous. V gave up 5 bases and J gave up 3 bases, with 11 bases separating them. Per germline, CDR1 SGHAT and CDR2 FQNNGV. This CDR3 contains 13 residues.

This clonotype was recorded a few times. The chain links TRBV6-1 to TRBJ2-5; 9 bases fit TRBD1. Trimming took 2 bases from V and 6 from J; bases not matched to a gene: 10. Germline loops: CDR1 MNHNS, CDR2 SASEGT. The CDR3 is made up of 16 amino acids. CDR3 DNA sequence: TGTGCCAGCAGTGAAACATGGACAGGGGTCGAGAAGACCCAGTACTTC. Its translation: CASSETWTGVEKTQYF.

This rearrangement joins TRBV11-3 to TRBJ2-1, with 8 bases fitting TRBD2. The CDR3 length is 15 residues. CDR1 and CDR2 from the germline V gene are SGHNT and YENEEA. Trimming removed 5 bases from V and 6 bases from J; junction bases left unmatched: 9. The CDR3 region is CASSAGRAEFNEQFF. In DNA, the CDR3 is TGTGCCAGCAGCGCCGGGAGGGCCGAGTTCAATGAGCAGTTCTTC. Looking up the rest from reference TRBV11-3 and TRBJ2-1 gives the full variable domain: EAGVVQSPRYKIIEKKQPVAFWCNPISGHNTLYWYLQNLGQGPELLIRYENEEAVDDSQLPKDRFSAERLKGVDSTLKIQPAELGDSAVYLCASSAGRAEFNEQFFGPGTRLTVL.

This clonotype was found many times. V and J are TRBV6-1 and TRBJ2-1, with 7 positions matching TRBD1. The V gene's germline CDR1 is MNHNS and CDR2 SASEGT. Trimming at V came to 7 bases and at J to 12 bases, leaving 6 bases not matched to a gene. This CDR3 is built from 11 residues. In nucleotides, the CDR3 is TGTGCCAGCATAATACAGGGGCGGCAGTTCTTC. Translating it yields CASIIQGRQFF.

This clonotype was picked up a small number of times. V and J are TRBV2 and TRBJ2-7, with TRBD2 identical over 8 bases. The CDR3 consists of 16 residues. Losses at the gene ends were 5 bases for V and 7 bases for J; bases not matched to a gene: 16. Germline V gene sequence: CDR1 SNHLY, CDR2 FYNNEI. The CDR3 DNA reads TGTGCCAGCAGTTTATTAGCGGGAAGGTTAGTGGGAGAGCAGTACTTC. Amino acids: CASSLLAGRLVGEQYF. Full variable domain (missing parts from reference TRBV2 and TRBJ2-7): EPEVTQTPSHQVTQMGQEVILRCVPISNHLYFYWYRQILGQKVEFLVSFYNNEISEKSEIFDDQFSVERPDGSNFTLKIRSTKLEDSAMYFCASSLLAGRLVGEQYFGPGTRLTVT.

Comments on this clonotype: One end of the junction fails to match germline, which may point to a read error. The chain couples TRBV15 to TRBJ2-2, with 7 bases identical to TRBD2. CDR1 is LNHNV, CDR2 YYDKDF, per germline (reference sequence). This CDR3 is built from 17 residues. CDR3 sequence: CATSRDLASGNTGELSF. The CDR3 DNA sequence: TGTGCCACCAGCAGAGATCTAGCTAGCGGCAACACCGGGGAGCTGTCTTTT.

The chain links TRBV30 to TRBJ2-5; D remains ambiguous. The germline V gene has CDR1 GTSNPN and CDR2 SVGIG (reference sequence). The CDR3 length is 12 residues. V lost 3 bases to trimming and J lost 1 base, with 6 bases between them. The CDR3 region is CAWSRTQETQYF. The CDR3 coding sequence is TGTGCCTGGAGCCGGACCCAAGAGACCCAGTACTTC.

V is TRBV24-1 and J is TRBJ1-2, with D hard to call. The CDR3 is 11 residues long. V lost 3 bases and J lost 5, with 3 bases in between. Looked up from germline, CDR1 is KGHDR and CDR2 is SFDVKD. The CDR3 DNA sequence: TGTGCCACCAGTGATGGATATGGCTACACCTTC. Protein product: CATSDGYGYTF.

V and J are TRBV20-1 and TRBJ1-1; D is possibly TRBD1 (6 bases). V was clipped by 2 bases and J by 1 base, with 11 bases between them. This CDR3 has 14 residues. Germline CDR1 reads DFQATT; CDR2 reads SNEGSKA (reference sequence). The CDR3 coding sequence is TGCAGTGCTAGAAAGCCGGGACAGAACACTGAAGCTTTCTTT. It specifies CSARKPGQNTEAFF.

V gene TRBV20-1 combines with J gene TRBJ2-1; D remains ambiguous. The germline CDR1 and CDR2 sequences are DFQATT and SNEGSKA (reference sequence). CDR3 length equals 17 residues. V was clipped by 0 bases and J by 7 bases, with 22 bases between them. This CDR3 is CSARDHIVGTFVNEQFF. The CDR3 region has the DNA TGCAGTGCTAGAGATCATATAGTGGGAACTTTTGTGAATGAGCAGTTCTTC.

This clonotype turned up a few times. V and J are TRBV6-1 and TRBJ2-2; tentatively, D is TRBD1 or TRBD2 (5 bases each). The V and J ends lost 5 bases and 1 base respectively, with 11 bases between them. CDR1 and CDR2 (germline): MNHNS, SASEGT. The CDR3 runs 15 residues. The CDR3 DNA is TGTGCCAGCAGTACCCGGGACCAGAACACCGGGGAGCTGTTTTTT. Protein sequence: CASSTRDQNTGELFF.

This clonotype was counted only a few times. This rearrangement joins TRBV7-8 to TRBJ2-7; 9 bases align to TRBD2. The CDR3 covers 13 residues. The trim removed 6 bases at V and 7 bases at J, leaving 7 bases unmatched. Per the germline V gene, CDR1 is SGHVS and CDR2 is FQNEAQ. The CDR3 DNA reads TGTGCCAGCAGGGCTAGCGGGACGGCTGAGCAGTACTTC. Protein product: CASRASGTAEQYF.

The chain carries TRBV4-1 and TRBJ1-4; unclear D gene. The CDR3 is made up of 15 amino acids. Germline V gene lookup returns CDR1 MGHRA and CDR2 YSYEKL. The V gene lost 0 bases and the J gene lost 4 bases, with 9 bases spanning the gap. CDR3 loop: CASSQDPVRNEKLFF. As DNA, the CDR3 is TGCGCCAGCAGCCAAGATCCCGTCCGTAATGAAAAACTGTTTTTT.

As to this clonotype: A much larger clone sits a single nucleotide away, making a read error possible. The CDR3 does not end in the conserved phenylalanine or tryptophan, so this is likely a read error. J is TRBJ1-2 and V is TRBV20-1; D perhaps matches TRBD1 (5 bases). This CDR3 has 13 amino acids. The V gene's germline CDR1 is DFQATT and CDR2 SNEGSKA (reference sequence). The V end was cut by 6 bases, the J end by 4 bases, with 15 bases between. CDR3 nucleotide sequence: TGCAGTGCGGAAGCCGGGACGGGCTATGGCTACACCCTC. Its translation is CSAEAGTGYGYTL.

The sample holds many counts of this clonotype. The V call is TRBV3-1, the J call TRBJ1-2, with D unresolved. Germline CDR1 LGHDT, CDR2 YNNKEL (reference sequence). The CDR3 is 14 amino acids. V was clipped by 5 bases and J by 5 bases, with 15 bases between them. CDR3 sequence reads: CASSGEVGSYGYTF. The CDR3 nucleotides read TGTGCCAGCAGCGGAGAGGTCGGCTCTTATGGCTACACCTTC.

This clonotype was recorded many times. V is TRBV3-1 and J is TRBJ2-4; tentative D call: TRBD2 (6 bases). V was pared by 3 bases and J by 8 bases, with 14 bases between. Germline lookup yields CDR1 LGHDT and CDR2 YNNKEL (reference sequence). The CDR3 length is 14 residues. DNA for the CDR3: TGTGCCAGCAGCCAGCGGGGCAACATAGACATTCAGTACTTC. The encoded protein is CASSQRGNIDIQYF. Supplemented by reference TRBV3-1 and TRBJ2-4, the full variable domain reads DTAVSQTPKYLVTQMGNDKSIKCEQNLGHDTMYWYKQDSKKFLKIMFSYNNKELIINETVPNRFSPKSPDKAHLNLHINSLELGDSAVYFCASSQRGNIDIQYFGAGTRLSVL.

The sample holds a few counts of this clonotype. The chain employs TRBV11-2 and TRBJ1-2, with 7 bases lining up with TRBD1. This CDR3 has 18 amino acids. V trimming: 4 bases; J trimming: 3 bases; junction bases outside the gene matches: 17. Germline loops: CDR1 SGHAT, CDR2 FQNNGV. The CDR3 reads CASSSTTYTGVIDYGYTF. The CDR3 bases are TGTGCCAGCAGCTCAACAACGTATACAGGGGTTATAGACTATGGCTACACCTTC.

There are many counts of this clonotype. The rearrangement joins TRBV12-3 or TRBV12-4 to TRBJ2-7, with TRBD1 matching 7 bases. This CDR3 has 14 residues. V trimming: 3 bases; J trimming: 5 bases; junction bases outside the gene matches: 7. In DNA, the CDR3 is TGTGCCAGCAGTTTGTACAGGGGTCTCAACGAGCAGTACTTC. It yields the protein CASSLYRGLNEQYF.

Many counts were recorded for this clonotype. The chain joins TRBV11-2 to TRBJ2-1; perhaps TRBD2 as D (6 bases). The CDR3 contains 17 residues. Per germline, CDR1 SGHAT and CDR2 FQNNGV. V lost 4 bases and J 7 bases, leaving 23 bases between the germline ends. CDR3 nucleotide sequence: TGTGCCAGCAGCTGCCCCTTTCTAGCGCTCCTTAGTAATGAGCAGTTCTTC. Protein: CASSCPFLALLSNEQFF.

Many counts were recorded for this clonotype. The chain carries TRBV2 and TRBJ1-1; D is perhaps TRBD1 (5 bases). The CDR3 contains 14 residues. The germline V and J ends were trimmed by 6 bases and 6 bases, with 17 bases remaining between them. The V gene's germline CDR1 is SNHLY and CDR2 FYNNEI. CDR3: CASRKGGAGPEAFF. CDR3 coding DNA: TGTGCCAGCAGGAAAGGTGGGGCAGGGCCTGAAGCTTTCTTT. Complete variable domain (other parts from reference TRBV2 and TRBJ1-1): EPEVTQTPSHQVTQMGQEVILRCVPISNHLYFYWYRQILGQKVEFLVSFYNNEISEKSEIFDDQFSVERPDGSNFTLKIRSTKLEDSAMYFCASRKGGAGPEAFFGQGTRLTVV.

At least ten counts were recorded for this clonotype. The chain has TRBV7-3 and TRBJ2-3; the D gene could be TRBD1 or TRBD2 (5 bases each). Germline-derived CDR1 and CDR2 are SGHTA and FQGTGA. V shed 4 bases and J shed 6 bases, with 23 bases lying between them. The CDR3 sequence is 17 residues long. The CDR3 here is CASSSYRDGVGRDTQYF. In DNA form, the CDR3 reads TGTGCCAGCAGCTCTTACCGGGACGGGGTAGGACGTGATACGCAGTATTTT. Supplemented by reference TRBV7-3 and TRBJ2-3, the full variable domain reads GAGVSQTPSNKVTEKGKYVELRCDPISGHTALYWYRQSLGQGPEFLIYFQGTGAADDSGLPNDRFFAVRPEGSVSTLKIQRTERGDSAVYLCASSSYRDGVGRDTQYFGPGTRLTVL.

The genes are TRBV5-8 and TRBJ1-6; D is unresolved. The CDR3 has 15 amino acids. The germline V and J ends were trimmed by 4 bases and 2 bases, with 10 bases remaining between them. Germline CDR1 is SGHTS and CDR2 is YDEGEE. The CDR3 spells CASSPTGPYNSPLHF. CDR3 DNA: TGTGCCAGCAGCCCGACGGGCCCCTATAATTCACCCCTCCACTTT.

At least ten counts were recorded for this clonotype. The chain recombines TRBV6-2 or TRBV6-3 with TRBJ1-5; TRBD1 agrees at 8 bases. Trimming cost V 5 bases and J 6 bases; bases outside gene matches: 6. Per germline, CDR1 MNHEY and CDR2 SVGEGT. CDR3 length: 14 residues. This CDR3 reads CASSKTGVGQPQHF. DNA of the CDR3: TGTGCCAGCAGTAAGACAGGGGTGGGTCAGCCCCAGCATTTT.

This clonotype was counted many times. The CDR3 DNA reads TGTGCCAGCAGCTTTACAGGGACTAGCGGGAAGAGGGTGGCCCAGTACTTC. It encodes CASSFTGTSGKRVAQYF. The J gene is TRBJ2-5, the V gene TRBV7-3; 13 bases map to TRBD2. Germline V lookup: CDR1 SGHTA, CDR2 FQGTGA. CDR3 length equals 17 residues. J lost 9 bases, V lost 3 bases, and 13 bases had no gene match.

This clonotype was counted many times. V and J are TRBV20-1 and TRBJ2-1; TRBD2 matches 14 bases. The CDR3 is made up of 14 amino acids. V shed 0 bases, J shed 14 bases, and the junction held 6 bases outside the gene matches. Per the germline V gene, CDR1 is DFQATT and CDR2 is SNEGSKA (reference sequence). Here the CDR3 DNA reads TGCAGTGCTAGAGATCCCGGGACTAGCGGGAGAAAGTTCTTC. It codes for CSARDPGTSGRKFF.

This clonotype was counted at least ten times. The rearrangement links TRBV28 to TRBJ1-1, with 8 nucleotides matching TRBD1. Germline V gene data show CDR1 as MDHEN and CDR2 as SYDVKM. The CDR3 is made up of 13 amino acids. Trimming at V came to 8 bases and at J to 4 bases, leaving 6 bases not matched to a gene. The CDR3 DNA is TGTGCCAGCGAAGAACAGGGGGGCACTGAAGCTTTCTTT. Translation gives CASEEQGGTEAFF.

V usage is TRBV10-3 and J usage is TRBJ1-3, with D perhaps TRBD1 (5 bases). Trimming stripped 5 bases from V and 8 bases from J, with 13 bases between. The CDR3 loop spans 13 amino acids. Germline V lookup: CDR1 ENHRY, CDR2 SYGVKD. CDR3 nucleotide sequence: TGTGCCATCAGTCTGGACGGGGGGGACACCATATATTTT. Amino acid sequence: CAISLDGGDTIYF.

This clonotype has a count of ten or more. V is TRBV6-1 and J is TRBJ1-1; possibly TRBD1 for D (6 bases). Germline CDR1 MNHNS, CDR2 SASEGT. V was clipped by 8 bases and J by 4 bases, with 17 bases between them. The CDR3 is made up of 14 amino acids. CDR3 DNA: TGTGCCAGCGGTCTACAGGGCGGAGTCACTGAAGCTTTCTTT. Residues: CASGLQGGVTEAFF.

V and J are TRBV19 and TRBJ2-5; possible D gene TRBD2, 5 bases. This CDR3 is built from 12 residues. Germline CDR1 reads LNHDA; CDR2 reads SQIVND (reference sequence). V lost 10 bases and J lost 5, with 14 bases in between. The CDR3 DNA reads as TGTGCCACCAATGGACGGGGTGAGACCCAGTACTTC. Residues: CATNGRGETQYF. The full variable domain, with the rest looked up from reference TRBV19 and TRBJ2-5, is DGGITQSPKYLFRKEGQNVTLSCEQNLNHDAMYWYRQDPGQGLRLIYYSQIVNDFQKGDIAEGYSVSREKKESFPLTVTSAQKNPTAFYLCATNGRGETQYFGPGTRLLVL.

This clonotype was observed at least ten times. The chain uses TRBV7-8 and TRBJ2-1, with 8 bases fitting TRBD1. The CDR3 sequence is 17 residues long. Germline CDR1 reads SGHVS; CDR2 reads FQNEAQ. Germline trimming cut 4 bases from V and 5 bases from J; bases unmatched to any gene: 13. The CDR3 bases are TGTGCCAGCAGCTCGATAGGGCTACAGGGGGTCAACAATGAGCAGTTCTTC. This gives the protein CASSSIGLQGVNNEQFF.